A single sample is the source of the 17 T cell receptor beta chains below, sequenced in a study of tumor T cells in aggressive B-cell lymphoma. Profiling relied on immunoSEQ multiplex PCR, and the TCRdb table lists in-frame clones only, not all of them. The table includes 7,500 to 9,500 clones, about 85% detected once. The sequenced sample was tumor tissue. Every receptor here comes from an adult with diffuse large B cell lymphoma.

The chain couples TRBV28 to TRBJ2-7; D possibly corresponds to TRBD2 (5 bases). Germline CDR1 MDHEN, CDR2 SYDVKM. Trimming took off 4 bases at V and 3 bases at J, with 13 bases between the two ends. CDR3 length: 14 residues. CDR3 coding DNA: TGTGCCAGCAGTTCAACACTGGGAGACTACGAGCAGTACTTC. Protein sequence: CASSSTLGDYEQYF.

This chain uses TRBV5-4 with TRBJ2-1, with TRBD2 as a possible D gene (6 bases). Germline V gene data show CDR1 as SGHNT and CDR2 as YYREEE (reference sequence). Trimming took 3 bases from V and 8 from J, leaving 12 bases between them. The CDR3 spans 13 residues. DNA for the CDR3: TGTGCCAGCAGCTCCGGACTAACCGATGAGCAGTTCTTC. This sequence encodes CASSSGLTDEQFF.

The rearrangement uses TRBV11-1 and TRBJ2-3; 7 bases fit TRBD1. Germline-derived CDR1 and CDR2 are SGHAT and FQDESV (reference sequence). The CDR3 is 13 residues long. The V gene end was trimmed by 8 bases and the J gene end by 6 bases; junction bases not matched to a gene: 8. CDR3 sequence reads: CASGHRGGDTQYF. CDR3 DNA: TGTGCCAGCGGACACAGGGGCGGGGATACGCAGTATTTT.

The chain carries TRBV28 and TRBJ1-2; D gene unclear. V lost 2 bases and J lost 4, with 8 bases in between. CDR1 and CDR2 from the germline V gene are MDHEN and SYDVKM. The CDR3 has 13 amino acids. The CDR3 DNA follows: TGTGCCAGCAGTTTAAAACAGCTCTATGGCTACACCTTC. It specifies CASSLKQLYGYTF.

The chain links TRBV18 to TRBJ2-3, with D hard to call. Trimming removed 3 bases at V and 5 bases at J, with 3 bases between. CDR3 length: 11 residues. Germline lookup yields CDR1 KGHSH and CDR2 LQKENI. Here the CDR3 DNA reads TGTGCCAGCTCACCCAAAGATACGCAGTATTTT. It specifies CASSPKDTQYF.

Concerning this clone itself: This CDR3 is also generated by other DNA sequences in the sample. The chain uses TRBV7-9 and TRBJ2-7; no firm D call. The CDR3 length is 17 residues. CDR1 and CDR2 from the germline V gene are SEHNR and FQNEAQ (reference sequence). The V and J ends lost 8 bases and 1 base respectively, with 24 bases between them. As DNA, the CDR3 is TGTGCCAGCTACGCTATCCGGTGGTCTAGTGGTTCCTACGAGCAGTACTTC. Translated: CASYAIRWSSGSYEQYF. Drawing the rest from reference TRBV7-9 and TRBJ2-7, the complete variable domain is DTGVSQNPRHKITKRGQNVTFRCDPISEHNRLYWYRQTLGQGPEFLTYFQNEAQLEKSRLLSDRFSAERPKGSFSTLEIQRTEQGDSAMYLCASYAIRWSSGSYEQYFGPGTRLTVT.

This chain links TRBV29-1 with TRBJ2-3, with D perhaps TRBD1 (5 bases). CDR3 length: 14 amino acids. Deletions cut 5 bases from V and 0 bases from J, with 12 bases between. CDR1 and CDR2 (germline): SQVTM, ANQGSEA. CDR3 sequence (DNA): TGCAGCGTTCAGGTGGGGCAGAGCACAGATACGCAGTATTTT. Translating gives CSVQVGQSTDTQYF.

The CDR3 reads CASSTTGTGFGYTF. The CDR3 coding sequence is TGTGCCAGCAGCACGACAGGGACAGGTTTTGGCTACACCTTC. The chain employs TRBV13 and TRBJ1-2; 8 nucleotides align to TRBD1. Germline V gene lookup returns CDR1 PRHDT and CDR2 FYEKMQ (reference sequence). Losses at the gene ends were 5 bases for V and 7 bases for J; bases not matched to a gene: 9. This CDR3 contains 14 residues. Together with reference TRBV13 and TRBJ1-2, the CDR3 gives the full variable domain: AAGVIQSPRHLIKEKRETATLKCYPIPRHDTVYWYQQGPGQDPQFLISFYEKMQSDKGSIPDRFSAQQFSDYHSELNMSSLELGDSALYFCASSTTGTGFGYTFGSGTRLTVV.

The chain employs TRBV7-8 and TRBJ2-6; D is uncertain. Per the germline V gene, CDR1 is SGHVS and CDR2 is FQNEAQ. The CDR3 extends over 15 amino acids. V shed 4 bases and J shed 3 bases, with 10 bases lying between them. The CDR3 DNA reads TGTGCCAGCAGCTGGGCTTTAGGTGGGGCCAACGTCCTGACTTTC. As protein: CASSWALGGANVLTF.

The gene calls are TRBV2 and TRBJ2-1; 10 positions match TRBD2. J lost 3 bases, V lost 4 bases, and 3 bases had no gene match. In germline, CDR1 is SNHLY, CDR2 FYNNEI. The CDR3 loop spans 15 amino acids. The CDR3 protein is CASSVGLALYNEQFF. CDR3 coding DNA: TGTGCCAGCAGTGTGGGACTAGCGCTCTACAATGAGCAGTTCTTC.

The chain links TRBV19 to TRBJ1-5; D unclear. The germline CDR1 and CDR2 sequences are LNHDA and SQIVND (reference sequence). V was shortened by 2 bases and J by 9 bases, with 11 bases between the two germline ends. The CDR3 runs 13 residues. The CDR3 region has the DNA TGTGCCAGTAGTATATCGGGTGGGAGGCCCCAGCATTTT. Residues: CASSISGGRPQHF.

This clone appeared once. The chain joins TRBV9 to TRBJ2-1; 12 bases line up with TRBD2. The V gene end was trimmed by 4 bases and the J gene end by 5 bases; junction bases not matched to a gene: 7. Germline CDR1 reads SGDLS; CDR2 reads YYNGEE. The CDR3 length is 16 residues. CDR3 in amino acids: CASSPRGLAGNNEQFF. CDR3 coding DNA: TGTGCCAGCAGCCCGCGTGGACTAGCGGGAAACAATGAGCAGTTCTTC. Complete variable domain (other parts from reference TRBV9 and TRBJ2-1): DSGVTQTPKHLITATGQRVTLRCSPRSGDLSVYWYQQSLDQGLQFLIQYYNGEERAKGNILERFSAQQFPDLHSELNLSSLELGDSALYFCASSPRGLAGNNEQFFGPGTRLTVL.

The chain joins TRBV2 to TRBJ2-7, with 13 bases aligning to TRBD2. The CDR3 consists of 18 residues. CDR1 and CDR2 from the germline V gene are SNHLY and FYNNEI. The V gene end was trimmed by 5 bases and the J gene end by 5 bases; junction bases not matched to a gene: 15. The CDR3 region is CASSWGARGLAGADEQYF. The CDR3 DNA reads as TGTGCCAGCAGTTGGGGGGCGCGTGGACTAGCGGGAGCGGACGAGCAGTACTTC. Full variable domain (outside the CDR3, taken from reference TRBV2 and TRBJ2-7): EPEVTQTPSHQVTQMGQEVILRCVPISNHLYFYWYRQILGQKVEFLVSFYNNEISEKSEIFDDQFSVERPDGSNFTLKIRSTKLEDSAMYFCASSWGARGLAGADEQYFGPGTRLTVT.

The chain employs TRBV7-2 and TRBJ2-6; 7 positions agree with TRBD1. Trimming took 8 bases from V and 1 from J; bases not matched to a gene: 5. The CDR3 is made up of 15 amino acids. The germline gives CDR1 SGHTA, CDR2 FQGNSA. CDR3 in amino acids: CASDDRESGANVLTF. CDR3 bases: TGTGCCAGCGATGACAGGGAATCTGGGGCCAACGTCCTGACTTTC. The complete variable domain, with remaining parts taken from reference TRBV7-2 and TRBJ2-6, reads GAGVSQSPSNKVTEKGKDVELRCDPISGHTALYWYRQSLGQGLEFLIYFQGNSAPDKSGLPSDRFSAERTGGSVSTLTIQRTQQEDSAVYLCASDDRESGANVLTFGAGSRLTVL.

The chain carries TRBV2 and TRBJ2-7; 12 bases align to TRBD2. The CDR3 consists of 17 residues. CDR1 and CDR2 (germline): SNHLY, FYNNEI. V lost 6 bases and J lost 3; bases outside the gene matches: 12. As DNA, the CDR3 is TGTGCCAGCAGCGCAAGGACTAGCGGGGAAAGGCACTACGAGCAGTACTTC. Its translation is CASSARTSGERHYEQYF.

The chain joins TRBV9 to TRBJ2-5; a possible D gene is TRBD2 (5 bases). CDR3 size: 16 residues. Trimming removed 5 bases at V and 3 bases at J, with 20 bases between. Looked up from germline, CDR1 is SGDLS and CDR2 is YYNGEE. This CDR3 reads CASSVRGVPAEETQYF. The DNA of the CDR3 is TGTGCCAGCAGTGTTCGGGGAGTACCCGCGGAAGAGACCCAGTACTTC. The full variable domain, in which reference TRBV9 and TRBJ2-5 provide the parts outside the CDR3, is DSGVTQTPKHLITATGQRVTLRCSPRSGDLSVYWYQQSLDQGLQFLIQYYNGEERAKGNILERFSAQQFPDLHSELNLSSLELGDSALYFCASSVRGVPAEETQYFGPGTRLLVL.

V and J are TRBV4-2 and TRBJ2-1; 8 bases map to TRBD2. Per the germline V gene, CDR1 is LGHNA and CDR2 is YNFKEQ. The J segment lost 1 base and the V segment lost 8 bases, leaving 7 bases of the junction unmatched. The CDR3 length is 15 residues. The DNA for the CDR3 is TGTGCCAGCTCCCTTAGCGGGGTTTCCTACAATGAGCAGTTCTTC. Protein: CASSLSGVSYNEQFF.